Each of the 13 T cell receptor beta chains below was sequenced from the same sample in a study of post-analysis software for immune sequencing data. No antigen has been identified for these receptors. Unique molecular identifiers were built into the TCR beta cDNA libraries. TCRdb re-analysed the PCR reads in MiXCR, keeping a single row per CDR3 protein. The profile covers hundreds of thousands of distinct CDR3 sequences, with 25% to 30% appearing a single time and around 0.6% taken by the ten largest. Study-level points and caveats: In patients, about 5 TRBV segments were more frequent than in controls, with TRBV5-6, TRBV5-1 and TRBV20-1 among them.

Input material: blood. Source of these receptors: a girl aged 5 to 17 with multiple sclerosis.

This clonotype was seen a few times. In nucleotides, the CDR3 is TGTGCCAGCAAGATTGGGGCGACAGAGACCCAGTACTTC. It is translated as CASKIGATETQYF. This chain uses TRBV12-3 or TRBV12-4 with TRBJ2-5; possible D gene TRBD1, 5 bases. V lost 7 bases and J lost 4, with 13 bases in between. CDR3 length equals 13 residues.

There are a few counts of this clonotype. The rearrangement joins TRBV5-6 to TRBJ2-5; TRBD1 might be the D (6 bases). Looked up from germline, CDR1 is SGHDT and CDR2 is YYEEEE. The V gene lost 0 bases and the J gene lost 1 base, with 16 bases spanning the gap. This CDR3 has 17 residues. In DNA, the CDR3 is TGTGCCAGCAGCTTGGTGGGGGCCGCGGAAATCCAAGAGACCCAGTACTTC. Translation: CASSLVGAAEIQETQYF.

The sample holds a few counts of this clonotype. The V and J genes are TRBV4-2 and TRBJ2-3; the D is unclear. Trimming cost V 0 bases and J 2 bases, with 6 bases left between them. Germline loops: CDR1 LGHNA, CDR2 YNFKEQ. CDR3 length equals 14 residues. The CDR3 region has the DNA TGTGCCAGCAGCCAAGAGACCGTCACAGATACGCAGTATTTT. It yields the protein CASSQETVTDTQYF.

V usage is TRBV11-2 and J usage is TRBJ2-1; D gene ambiguous. CDR1 is SGHAT and CDR2 is FQNNGV in the germline V gene. With 3 bases removed from V and 9 bases from J, the gap between germline ends came to 15 bases. The CDR3 consists of 14 residues. CDR3 DNA: TGTGCCAGCAGCTTCATGGTAGCAGTAGGTGAGCAGTTCTTC. Protein: CASSFMVAVGEQFF.

The rearrangement joins TRBV3-1 to TRBJ2-7; TRBD1 agrees at 8 bases. The CDR3 is made up of 14 amino acids. The germline gives CDR1 LGHDT, CDR2 YNNKEL (reference sequence). V was pared by 3 bases and J by 5 bases, with 6 bases of the junction left unmatched. In DNA form, the CDR3 reads TGTGCCAGCAGCCAGTACAGGGGGGACGACGAGCAGTACTTC. As protein: CASSQYRGDDEQYF.

The V and J genes are TRBV20-1 and TRBJ2-7; 9 nucleotides line up with TRBD1. CDR1 DFQATT and CDR2 SNEGSKA come from the germline V gene (reference sequence). V lost 4 bases to trimming and J lost 4 bases; unmatched junction nucleotides: 2. CDR3 size: 12 residues. The DNA for the CDR3 is TGCAGTGCTAACAGGGGGCTGTACGAGCAGTACTTC. It codes for CSANRGLYEQYF.

There are a few counts of this clonotype. The chain couples TRBV5-5 to TRBJ2-1; D remains ambiguous. The V end was cut by 2 bases, the J end by 3 bases, with 9 bases between. The CDR3 runs to 14 residues. CDR1 SGHKS and CDR2 YYEKEE come from the germline V gene (reference sequence). The CDR3 region is CASSFPLSYNEQFF. The CDR3 DNA sequence: TGTGCCAGCAGCTTCCCCTTGAGCTACAATGAGCAGTTCTTC.

CDR3 in amino acids: CSARDGTSGSSGKTQYF. The CDR3 region has the DNA TGCAGTGCTAGAGACGGGACTAGCGGGAGTTCAGGGAAGACCCAGTACTTC. The chain joins TRBV20-1 to TRBJ2-5, with 14 nucleotides matching TRBD2. The CDR3 contains 17 residues. Germline V gives CDR1 DFQATT, CDR2 SNEGSKA (reference sequence). Trimming cost V 0 bases and J 6 bases; bases outside gene matches: 9.

This clonotype was detected only a few times. The rearrangement links TRBV5-1 to TRBJ2-7, with 9 bases that match TRBD1. V gave up 0 bases and J gave up 1 base; unmatched junction bases: 5. Germline V lookup: CDR1 SGHRS, CDR2 YFSETQ. The CDR3 contains 16 residues. CDR3 residues: CASSLDFGTGSYEQYF. The DNA for the CDR3 is TGCGCCAGCAGCTTGGACTTTGGGACAGGGTCCTACGAGCAGTACTTC. Looking up the rest from reference TRBV5-1 and TRBJ2-7 gives the full variable domain: KAGVTQTPRYLIKTRGQQVTLSCSPISGHRSVSWYQQTPGQGLQFLFEYFSETQRNKGNFPGRFSGRQFSNSRSEMNVSTLELGDSALYLCASSLDFGTGSYEQYFGPGTRLTVT.

This clonotype was seen more than once but under ten times. This rearrangement joins TRBV10-3 to TRBJ1-2, with TRBD1 identical over 9 bases. The CDR3 is made up of 13 amino acids. The V gene's germline CDR1 is ENHRY and CDR2 SYGVKD. V lost 8 bases to trimming and J lost 8 bases; unmatched junction nucleotides: 9. The CDR3 sequence: CAIYKTGGAGYTF. The CDR3 bases are TGTGCCATCTACAAGACAGGGGGGGCGGGCTACACCTTC.

This clonotype was found many times. The chain couples TRBV20-1 to TRBJ2-5; D might be TRBD1 or TRBD2, each matching 6 bases. The better agreement between TRBJ2-7 and the DNA end casts doubt on the J call. The CDR3 loop spans 14 amino acids. In germline, CDR1 is DFQATT, CDR2 SNEGSKA (reference sequence). The CDR3 reads CSAGGGTAKSEQYF. CDR3 coding DNA: TGCAGTGCCGGGGGCGGGACTGCCAAGAGCGAGCAGTACTTC.

Concerning this clonotype: A much larger clone sits a single nucleotide away, making a read error possible. The chain couples TRBV29-1 to TRBJ2-5; a possible D gene is TRBD2 (6 bases). Germline V gene data show CDR1 as SQVTM and CDR2 as ANQGSEA. V was trimmed by 7 bases and J by 11 bases, leaving 20 bases between them. The CDR3 consists of 12 residues. CDR3 loop: CSAIGSAFEQYF. In DNA, the CDR3 is TGCAGCGCCATCGGGAGTGCTTTTGAGCAGTACTTC.

The rearrangement links TRBV5-1 to TRBJ2-3; tentatively, D is TRBD2 (6 bases). V shed 7 bases and J shed 10 bases, with 25 bases lying between them. Germline CDR1 reads SGHRS; CDR2 reads YFSETQ. This CDR3 is 15 amino acids long. The CDR3 here is CASGGHRADRGSQYF. The CDR3 DNA reads as TGCGCCAGCGGCGGACACCGGGCCGACCGGGGGTCGCAGTATTTT.